Presented here are 18 T cell receptor beta chains from one specimen sequenced in a study of blood T cell repertoires in COVID-19. The method was immunoSEQ multiplex PCR; TCRdb's version includes in-frame clones alone and lacks a portion of them. Here the sample spans over 110,000 clones, 75% to 90% being singletons. Source material: PBMCs or T cells enriched from blood (not recorded which). The receptors shown here come from a man aged 55 to 70 who had recovered from COVID-19.

The genes are TRBV4-1 and TRBJ1-2; D possibly corresponds to TRBD1 (5 bases). The V and J ends lost 0 bases and 5 bases respectively, with 22 bases between them. Germline CDR1 and CDR2: MGHRA and YSYEKL. The length of the CDR3 is 18 residues. The CDR3 nucleotides are TGCGCCAGCAGCCAAGATTTTTTTAATTTGGGGGGAGGGTATGGCTACACCTTC. This gives the protein CASSQDFFNLGGGYGYTF.

J is TRBJ2-1 and V is TRBV15, with D maybe TRBD2 (5 bases). Trimming stripped 5 bases from V and 6 bases from J, with 14 bases between. This CDR3 has 14 amino acids. The germline V gene has CDR1 LNHNV and CDR2 YYDKDF (reference sequence). CDR3 amino acids: CATSGLGSRNEQFF. In nucleotides, the CDR3 is TGTGCCACCAGCGGATTGGGGAGTCGCAATGAGCAGTTCTTC. The full variable domain, in which reference TRBV15 and TRBJ2-1 provide the parts outside the CDR3, is DAMVIQNPRYQVTQFGKPVTLSCSQTLNHNVMYWYQQKSSQAPKLLFHYYDKDFNNEADTPDNFQSRRPNTSFCFLDIRSPGLGDTAMYLCATSGLGSRNEQFFGPGTRLTVL.

V gene TRBV7-9 combines with J gene TRBJ2-1; D is undetermined. Trimming pared 7 bases from V and 8 bases from J, leaving 15 bases between. From germline, CDR1 is SEHNR and CDR2 FQNEAQ (reference sequence). The length of the CDR3 is 13 residues. The CDR3 bases are TGTGCCAGCACGCAGCGAGAGAGACATGAGCAGTTCTTC. It is translated as CASTQRERHEQFF.

The chain combines TRBV7-8 with TRBJ1-2, with 7 bases lining up with TRBD1. This CDR3 region has 13 residues. Germline V gene lookup returns CDR1 SGHVS and CDR2 FQNEAQ. Trimming cost V 6 bases and J 8 bases; bases outside gene matches: 9. Here the CDR3 DNA reads TGTGCCAGCAGTTCCGACAGGGTTGGGGGCTACACCTTC. Protein sequence: CASSSDRVGGYTF.

This chain uses TRBV28 with TRBJ1-2; maybe TRBD1 (6 bases). This CDR3 region has 15 residues. CDR1 is MDHEN, CDR2 SYDVKM, per germline. Trimming removed 6 bases from V and 4 bases from J, with 18 bases in between. The CDR3 loop is CASRLVGQTLYGYTF. CDR3 DNA sequence: TGTGCCAGCAGGTTAGTCGGACAGACTCTCTATGGCTACACCTTC.

V usage is TRBV18 and J usage is TRBJ2-7; 7 bases agree with TRBD1. The CDR3 length is 15 residues. Germline CDR1 is KGHSH and CDR2 is LQKENI. Trimming took 4 bases from V and 3 from J; bases not matched to a gene: 9. The CDR3 sequence: CASSLTTRDSYEQYF. DNA of the CDR3: TGTGCCAGCTCACTCACAACCCGGGACAGCTACGAGCAGTACTTC.

This rearrangement joins TRBV28 to TRBJ2-3; D possibly corresponds to TRBD2 (7 bases). The CDR3 consists of 17 residues. From germline, CDR1 is MDHEN and CDR2 SYDVKM. The germline V and J ends were trimmed by 5 bases and 4 bases, with 22 bases remaining between them. As DNA, the CDR3 is TGTGCCAGCAGTCCCCCCAGGGGCGGGAGTCGGCCAGATACGCAGTATTTT. This translates into CASSPPRGGSRPDTQYF.

This clone has only one observation. J is TRBJ2-5 and V is TRBV28; 7 bases line up with TRBD2. Germline V gives CDR1 MDHEN, CDR2 SYDVKM. Trimming cost V 8 bases and J 5 bases; bases outside gene matches: 11. This CDR3 has 14 residues. The CDR3 nucleotides are TGTGCCAGCTCACCCGGCGGGGGTCGGGAGACCCAGTACTTC. Its translation is CASSPGGGRETQYF.

V gene TRBV19 combines with J gene TRBJ1-2; D is unclear. The CDR3 is made up of 18 amino acids. Germline V gene sequence: CDR1 LNHDA, CDR2 SQIVND (reference sequence). V shed 0 bases and J shed 5 bases, with 22 bases lying between them. DNA for the CDR3: TGTGCCAGTAGTATAGATTACGATCCAGGACTTAAAACTTATGGCTACACCTTC. The encoded protein is CASSIDYDPGLKTYGYTF.

The genes are TRBV11-2 and TRBJ2-7, with 10 bases fitting TRBD1. CDR1 SGHAT and CDR2 FQNNGV come from the germline V gene. This CDR3 comprises 13 residues. Trimming cost V 5 bases and J 6 bases; bases outside gene matches: 4. The CDR3 DNA reads TGTGCCAGCAGCCCCGGGACAGGGGCCGAGCAGTACTTC. Protein: CASSPGTGAEQYF.

This clone was found a few times. V and J are TRBV7-2 and TRBJ1-1, with 7 bases fitting TRBD1. The length of the CDR3 is 14 residues. Per the germline V gene, CDR1 is SGHTA and CDR2 is FQGNSA. Trimming at V came to 1 base and at J to 1 base, leaving 0 bases not matched to a gene. The CDR3 region has the DNA TGTGCCAGCAGCTTAGGACAGGGGAACACTGAAGCTTTCTTT. It encodes CASSLGQGNTEAFF.

This clone turned up a few times. This chain uses TRBV28 with TRBJ1-5; D remains unclear. The germline V and J ends were trimmed by 2 bases and 2 bases, with 10 bases remaining between them. This CDR3 comprises 15 residues. Per germline, CDR1 MDHEN and CDR2 SYDVKM. CDR3 nucleotide sequence: TGTGCCAGCAGTTTAACGGGTCGAGGCAATCAGCCCCAGCATTTT. Amino acids: CASSLTGRGNQPQHF.

This clone was seen only a few times. The chain employs TRBV30 and TRBJ1-1; 9 nucleotides align to TRBD1. The V gene's germline CDR1 is GTSNPN and CDR2 SVGIG (reference sequence). The CDR3 is 13 residues long. V gave up 1 base and J gave up 8 bases; unmatched junction bases: 5. The CDR3 coding sequence is TGTGCCTGGAGTGCCTACAGGGGGCTCGAAGCTTTCTTT. It encodes CAWSAYRGLEAFF.

This chain uses TRBV3-1 (or the pseudogene TRBV3-2) with TRBJ1-5, with D possibly matching TRBD1 (5 bases). Germline V lookup: CDR1 LGHDT, CDR2 YNNKEL (reference sequence). The length of the CDR3 is 19 residues. V was trimmed by 4 bases and J by 0 bases, leaving 22 bases between them. The CDR3 reads CASSPFSGWGVHSNQPQHF. DNA of the CDR3: TGTGCCAGCAGCCCCTTCTCGGGTTGGGGCGTTCATAGCAATCAGCCCCAGCATTTT.

This clone appeared a single time. The chain has TRBV4-1 and TRBJ2-7; D is uncertain. The germline CDR1 and CDR2 sequences are MGHRA and YSYEKL. The ends were cut back, 4 bases at V and 6 bases at J, with 10 bases in the middle. The CDR3 consists of 12 residues. The CDR3 spells CASSLSSGEQYF. As DNA, the CDR3 is TGCGCCAGCAGCCTATCGTCGGGCGAGCAGTACTTC.

V usage is TRBV4-2 and J usage is TRBJ1-5; D is possibly TRBD1 (6 bases). This CDR3 has 17 residues. Germline V gene sequence: CDR1 LGHNA, CDR2 YNFKEQ. Trimming stripped 2 bases from V and 1 base from J, with 15 bases between. CDR3 loop: CASSQTAGTPSNQPQHF. For the CDR3, the DNA is TGTGCCAGCAGCCAAACAGCAGGGACACCGAGCAATCAGCCCCAGCATTTT.

For the CDR3, the DNA is TGTGCCATTATAGTCACCAACAATTCACCCCTCCACTTT. Translated, it gives CAIIVTNNSPLHF. The rearrangement uses TRBV2 and TRBJ1-6, with D uncertain. The V end was cut by 10 bases, the J end by 7 bases, with 14 bases between. Germline loops: CDR1 SNHLY, CDR2 FYNNEI. The CDR3 is 13 amino acids.

The chain has TRBV6-5 and TRBJ1-5, with D unresolved. Between the trimmed V and J ends, which lost 5 bases and 7 bases, there was a span of 12 bases. This CDR3 comprises 13 residues. Germline V lookup: CDR1 MNHEY, CDR2 SVGAGI. The DNA for the CDR3 is TGTGCCAGCAGTAAGGCGGGAGGCCAGCCCCAGCATTTT. Protein sequence: CASSKAGGQPQHF.